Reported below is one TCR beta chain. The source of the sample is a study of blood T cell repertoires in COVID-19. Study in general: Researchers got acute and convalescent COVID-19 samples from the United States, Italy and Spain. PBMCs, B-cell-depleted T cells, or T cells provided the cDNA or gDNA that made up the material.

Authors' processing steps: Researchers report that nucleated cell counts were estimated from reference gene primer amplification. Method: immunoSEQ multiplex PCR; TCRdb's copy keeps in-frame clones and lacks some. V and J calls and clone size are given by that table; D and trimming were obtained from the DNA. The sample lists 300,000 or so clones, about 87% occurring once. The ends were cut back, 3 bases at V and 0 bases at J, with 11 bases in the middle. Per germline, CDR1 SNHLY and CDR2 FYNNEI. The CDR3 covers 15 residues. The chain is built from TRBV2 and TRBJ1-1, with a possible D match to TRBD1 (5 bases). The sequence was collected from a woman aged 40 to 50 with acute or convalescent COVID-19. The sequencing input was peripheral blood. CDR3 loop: CASSERQPMNTEAFF. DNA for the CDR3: TGTGCCAGCAGTGAGCGACAGCCGATGAACACTGAAGCTTTCTTT.